This T cell receptor beta chain was identified in a study of CD4 T cells in relation to SARS-CoV-2 and coronaviruses. Turning to this clone: Antigen specificity is unknown.

Assay: immunoSEQ multiplex PCR; the TCRdb copy retains only in-frame clones and omits some. The data hold 22,000 or so clones, with more than 70% observed a single time. Trimming stripped 3 bases from V and 5 bases from J, with 5 bases between. Per the germline V gene, CDR1 is KGHSH and CDR2 is LQKENI. The CDR3 is 12 amino acids. The unexposed donors gave CD4+ T cells in about 2011-2018, prior to COVID-19. Isolation of CD4+ T cells took place after nine to ten days in culture. Cells permitting, SARS-CoV-2 S/N and four cold-coronavirus spikes were tested on unexposed-donor CD4+ T cells. The sequenced sample consisted of CD4+ T cells from PBMCs, cultured in vitro. The chain has TRBV18 and TRBJ2-1; D remains ambiguous. The origin of this receptor is a human donor in good health. CDR3 sequence reads: CASSPMDNEQFF. In DNA, the CDR3 is TGTGCCAGCTCACCGATGGACAATGAGCAGTTCTTC.